Below are 19 T cell receptor beta chains sequenced from a single sample in a study of blood T cell repertoires in COVID-19. Sequenced by immunoSEQ multiplex PCR; TCRdb stores in-frame clones only, minus some. The sample records around 130,000 clones, 84% being singletons. Material: PBMCs or T cells enriched from blood (not recorded which). Source of these receptors: a woman aged 25-40 years who had recovered from COVID-19.

The chain carries TRBV4-1 and TRBJ2-7; D is possibly TRBD2 (6 bases). V lost 3 bases and J 2 bases, leaving 14 bases between the germline ends. The germline V gene has CDR1 MGHRA and CDR2 YSYEKL. This CDR3 has 15 amino acids. The CDR3, as DNA: TGCGCCAGCAGCCATCCCGTGGGAGGAGCCTACGAGCAGTACTTC. Translating gives CASSHPVGGAYEQYF.

The chain combines TRBV28 with TRBJ2-7, with a possible D match to TRBD2 (5 bases). CDR3 length: 15 amino acids. The ends were cut back, 5 bases at V and 4 bases at J, with 18 bases in the middle. Germline values: CDR1 MDHEN, CDR2 SYDVKM. The chain's CDR3 is CASSPSGLVPYEQYF. CDR3 DNA sequence: TGTGCCAGCAGTCCCTCCGGACTTGTTCCGTACGAGCAGTACTTC.

This chain uses TRBV3-1 (or the pseudogene TRBV3-2) with TRBJ1-2; 9 bases align to TRBD1. This CDR3 is 13 amino acids long. Looked up from germline, CDR1 is LGHDT and CDR2 is YNNKEL (reference sequence). V shed 4 bases, J shed 8 bases, and the junction held 5 bases outside the gene matches. CDR3 residues: CASSLRTGAGYTF. In nucleotides, the CDR3 is TGTGCCAGCAGCCTCCGGACAGGGGCAGGCTACACCTTC.

This chain joins TRBV6-1 and TRBJ2-3; 8 nucleotides agree with TRBD1. In germline, CDR1 is MNHNS, CDR2 SASEGT. Trimming cost V 1 base and J 2 bases; bases outside gene matches: 8. The CDR3 is 17 amino acids. The CDR3 protein is CASSEGTGRISTDTQYF. In nucleotides, the CDR3 is TGTGCCAGCAGTGAAGGGACAGGGCGGATTTCCACAGATACGCAGTATTTT.

The chain couples TRBV2 to TRBJ2-7; 11 positions match TRBD2. The CDR3 extends over 17 amino acids. The germline gives CDR1 SNHLY, CDR2 FYNNEI. The J segment lost 6 bases and the V segment lost 4 bases, leaving 14 bases of the junction unmatched. The CDR3 spells CASSVLGLAELRGEQYF. The DNA for the CDR3 is TGTGCCAGCAGTGTATTGGGACTAGCGGAGTTAAGGGGCGAGCAGTACTTC.

J is TRBJ1-2 and V is TRBV7-2; D gene unclear. Germline values: CDR1 SGHTA, CDR2 FQGNSA. V was pared by 4 bases and J by 4 bases, with 16 bases between. The CDR3 contains 15 residues. CDR3 nucleotide sequence: TGTGCCAGCAGCTCACTAAGAGGGCAGAGCTATGGCTACACCTTC. Amino acid sequence: CASSSLRGQSYGYTF. The whole variable domain, remainder taken from reference TRBV7-2 and TRBJ1-2, is GAGVSQSPSNKVTEKGKDVELRCDPISGHTALYWYRQSLGQGLEFLIYFQGNSAPDKSGLPSDRFSAERTGGSVSTLTIQRTQQEDSAVYLCASSSLRGQSYGYTFGSGTRLTVV.

The rearrangement uses TRBV6-4 and TRBJ2-7, with TRBD2 matching over 12 bases. Germline V gene lookup returns CDR1 MRHNA and CDR2 SNTAGT. J was trimmed by 2 bases and V by 7 bases; bases with no gene match: 15. The CDR3 sequence is 18 residues long. This CDR3 is CASTRGASGRARAYEQYF. CDR3 nucleotides: TGTGCCAGCACCAGAGGGGCTAGCGGGAGGGCAAGAGCCTACGAGCAGTACTTC.

V and J are TRBV19 and TRBJ2-7; 12 positions agree with TRBD2. Germline lookup yields CDR1 LNHDA and CDR2 SQIVND (reference sequence). The CDR3 is 15 residues long. The V and J ends lost 6 bases and 0 bases, in that order; junction bases with no gene match: 3. CDR3 in amino acids: CASSTTSGSSYEQYF. DNA of the CDR3: TGTGCCAGTAGCACGACTAGCGGGAGCTCCTACGAGCAGTACTTC. Drawing the rest from reference TRBV19 and TRBJ2-7, the complete variable domain is DGGITQSPKYLFRKEGQNVTLSCEQNLNHDAMYWYRQDPGQGLRLIYYSQIVNDFQKGDIAEGYSVSREKKESFPLTVTSAQKNPTAFYLCASSTTSGSSYEQYFGPGTRLTVT.

The chain uses TRBV7-8 and TRBJ2-2; TRBD2 might be the D (6 bases). V lost 3 bases and J 4 bases, leaving 6 bases between the germline ends. The CDR3 length is 13 residues. Germline-derived CDR1 and CDR2 are SGHVS and FQNEAQ. The CDR3 region is CASSFGGTGELFF. CDR3 nucleotide sequence: TGTGCCAGCAGCTTCGGGGGCACCGGGGAGCTGTTTTTT.

The genes are TRBV19 and TRBJ2-7; 9 positions match TRBD1. This CDR3 region has 16 residues. Germline assignment: CDR1 LNHDA and CDR2 SQIVND (reference sequence). The trim removed 5 bases at V and 1 base at J, leaving 9 bases unmatched. This CDR3 is CASSSPQGAGSYEQYF. The CDR3 coding sequence is TGTGCCAGTAGTTCCCCACAGGGGGCTGGATCCTACGAGCAGTACTTC.

The chain is built from TRBV6-5 and TRBJ2-5; D might be TRBD2 (5 bases). Per the germline V gene, CDR1 is MNHEY and CDR2 is SVGAGI. V lost 2 bases and J lost 3, with 16 bases in between. The CDR3 runs 16 residues. The CDR3, as DNA: TGTGCCAGCAGTTACCGTCCCTCGCCGGGAAAAGAGACCCAGTACTTC. Amino acids: CASSYRPSPGKETQYF.

This clone was seen a single time. This chain joins TRBV7-2 and TRBJ1-2; a weak D match, TRBD1 (5 bases). Deletions cut 2 bases from V and 8 bases from J, with 21 bases between. Germline assignment: CDR1 SGHTA and CDR2 FQGNSA. The CDR3 is made up of 16 amino acids. The CDR3 region has the DNA TGTGCCAGCAGCTTAACTCCTCTGGGGTTAGGGGAAGGCTACACCTTC. Residues: CASSLTPLGLGEGYTF.

The J gene is TRBJ2-7, the V gene TRBV5-4; the match to TRBD1 covers 7 bases. V was clipped by 1 base and J by 4 bases; unmatched bases: 5. The CDR3 covers 14 residues. Germline-derived CDR1 and CDR2 are SGHNT and YYREEE (reference sequence). The CDR3 DNA follows: TGTGCCAGCAGCTTGACGGGACAGCTGTACGAGCAGTACTTC. This gives the protein CASSLTGQLYEQYF.

J is TRBJ1-1 and V is TRBV30; no clear D. The CDR3 spans 14 residues. V lost 0 bases and J 9 bases, leaving 17 bases between the germline ends. Per the germline V gene, CDR1 is GTSNPN and CDR2 is SVGIG (reference sequence). In DNA form, the CDR3 reads TGTGCCTGGAGTGTACGGCAGGACTTTAAGAAAGCTTTCTTT. The encoded protein is CAWSVRQDFKKAFF.

J is TRBJ2-2 and V is TRBV19; 8 bases are a match to TRBD1. With V trimmed by 3 bases and J by 5 bases, 17 bases remained unmatched. The CDR3 sequence is 19 residues long. Germline loops: CDR1 LNHDA, CDR2 SQIVND (reference sequence). The DNA of the CDR3 is TGTGCCAGTAGTATTCCCTCCTTTAATCGGACAGGGTTTACCGGGGAGCTGTTTTTT. This sequence encodes CASSIPSFNRTGFTGELFF.

The rearrangement uses TRBV5-1 and TRBJ1-2; tentative D call: TRBD1 (6 bases). Trimming took off 4 bases at V and 4 bases at J, with 17 bases between the two ends. The germline V gene encodes CDR1 SGHRS and CDR2 YFSETQ. The CDR3 is made up of 15 amino acids. The DNA of the CDR3 is TGCGCCAGCAGCCCAGACAGGCCCCTTGGCTATGGCTACACCTTC. Its translation: CASSPDRPLGYGYTF.

The chain links TRBV9 to TRBJ2-3, with 10 bases lining up with TRBD1. CDR1 is SGDLS and CDR2 is YYNGEE in the germline V gene. The CDR3 length is 16 residues. The V gene end was trimmed by 4 bases and the J gene end by 0 bases; junction bases not matched to a gene: 5. CDR3 residues: CASSRTGGISTDTQYF. As DNA, the CDR3 is TGTGCCAGCAGCAGGACAGGGGGAATTAGCACAGATACGCAGTATTTT. The variable domain in full, with the rest retrieved from reference TRBV9 and TRBJ2-3, is DSGVTQTPKHLITATGQRVTLRCSPRSGDLSVYWYQQSLDQGLQFLIQYYNGEERAKGNILERFSAQQFPDLHSELNLSSLELGDSALYFCASSRTGGISTDTQYFGPGTRLTVL.

The V and J genes are TRBV19 and TRBJ2-1; 9 nucleotides match TRBD2. The germline V gene encodes CDR1 LNHDA and CDR2 SQIVND (reference sequence). This CDR3 has 13 amino acids. Germline trimming cut 8 bases from V and 10 bases from J; bases unmatched to any gene: 9. The CDR3 nucleotides read TGTGCCAGTCGAGGACTAGCGATCATAGAGCAGTTCTTC. Its protein product is CASRGLAIIEQFF.

This sequence joins TRBV30 and TRBJ2-3; D gene ambiguous. The germline V gene encodes CDR1 GTSNPN and CDR2 SVGIG (reference sequence). The CDR3 is made up of 11 amino acids. Between the trimmed V and J ends, which lost 5 bases and 3 bases, there was a span of 6 bases. The CDR3 region is CAWAYTDTQYF. Written as DNA, the CDR3 is TGTGCCTGGGCCTATACAGATACGCAGTATTTT.